This T cell receptor beta chain was captured in a study of OX40 agonist ivuxolimab in advanced cancers. Study context: Among those enrolled, mean age was around 55 years (range roughly 23 to 90) and 82.7% were male. Eligibility rules accepted prior anti-PD-1, anti-PD-L1 or anti-CTLA-4 therapy, and 40% had some. Study-wide points: Partial responders dosed at 0.1-3.0 mg/kg displayed clonal expansion ranking among the lowest.

In this sample, this clone turned up once. No antigen is known for it. Systemic immunosuppression or a history of autoimmune disease excluded patients. Measured with immunoSEQ multiplex PCR; TCRdb has only the in-frame clones, and not every one. Seen here are around 38,000 clones, 82% observed once, and the top ten hold around 20%. The source material was CD4+ or CD8+ T cells sorted from blood, sampled in a trial of the OX40 agonist ivuxolimab. The receptor comes from an adult with an advanced solid tumor such as melanoma, head and neck, liver or kidney cancer.

The CDR3 nucleotides are TGTGCCAGCAGACTCGGACAGAGCTCTGGAAACACCATATATTTT. Its translation is CASRLGQSSGNTIYF. The rearrangement joins TRBV7-9 to TRBJ1-3; TRBD1 might be the D (6 bases). Germline CDR1 and CDR2: SEHNR and FQNEAQ (reference sequence). V gave up 6 bases and J gave up 0 bases, with 12 bases separating them. CDR3 length equals 15 residues.